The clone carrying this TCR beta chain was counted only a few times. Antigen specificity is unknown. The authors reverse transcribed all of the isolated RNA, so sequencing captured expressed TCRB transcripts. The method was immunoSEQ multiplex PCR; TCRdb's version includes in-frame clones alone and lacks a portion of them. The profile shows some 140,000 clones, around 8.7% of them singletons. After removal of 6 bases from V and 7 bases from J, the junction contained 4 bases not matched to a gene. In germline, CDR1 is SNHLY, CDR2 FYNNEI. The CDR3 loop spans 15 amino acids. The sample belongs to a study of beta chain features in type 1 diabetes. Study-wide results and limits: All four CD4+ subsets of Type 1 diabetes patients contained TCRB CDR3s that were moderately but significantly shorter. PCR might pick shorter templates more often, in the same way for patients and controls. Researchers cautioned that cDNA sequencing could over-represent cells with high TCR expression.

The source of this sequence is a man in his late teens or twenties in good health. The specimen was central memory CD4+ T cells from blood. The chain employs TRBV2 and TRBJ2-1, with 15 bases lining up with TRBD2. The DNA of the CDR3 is TGTGCCAGCAGCGCCGGGACTAGCGGGGGGAATGAGCAGTTCTTC. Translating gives CASSAGTSGGNEQFF. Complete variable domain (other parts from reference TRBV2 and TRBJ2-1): EPEVTQTPSHQVTQMGQEVILRCVPISNHLYFYWYRQILGQKVEFLVSFYNNEISEKSEIFDDQFSVERPDGSNFTLKIRSTKLEDSAMYFCASSAGTSGGNEQFFGPGTRLTVL.